Following are 20 T cell receptor beta chains from one sample sequenced in a study of shared clonotypes between healthy human individuals. CD8 cells classed as naive were CD45RO-negative and positively selected for CCR7, excluding terminally differentiated effector memory CD45RA+ cells. Some clones are missing from TCRdb's copy, which holds only in-frame ones; the method was immunoSEQ multiplex PCR. In the table there are 500,000 to 700,000 clones, around 95% of which are singletons. Source material: naive CD8+ T cells sorted from blood. The receptors here all came from a woman aged 25 to 39 in good health.

The rearrangement joins TRBV4-1 to TRBJ2-7; 7 positions match TRBD2. Trimming cost V 3 bases and J 2 bases; bases outside gene matches: 16. This CDR3 region has 18 residues. CDR1 MGHRA and CDR2 YSYEKL come from the germline V gene. The CDR3 loop is CASSQGESGKRGTYEQYF. In DNA form, the CDR3 reads TGCGCCAGCAGCCAGGGGGAGAGCGGGAAGAGAGGGACCTACGAGCAGTACTTC.

V gene TRBV5-1 combines with J gene TRBJ2-7; 7 bases are shared with TRBD2. CDR3 length: 13 amino acids. Germline assignment: CDR1 SGHRS and CDR2 YFSETQ. J gave up 1 base and V 7 bases, and 5 bases lay outside the gene matches. CDR3 DNA sequence: TGCGCCAGCTCGGGGACTAAATCCTACGAGCAGTACTTC. This encodes CASSGTKSYEQYF.

The gene calls are TRBV10-2 and TRBJ1-2; D might be TRBD1 (6 bases). The CDR3 is 15 residues long. Germline CDR1 WSHSY, CDR2 SAAADI. V was pared by 2 bases and J by 3 bases, with 13 bases between. The CDR3: CASSEGRGDDYGYTF. CDR3 nucleotides: TGCGCCAGCAGTGAGGGTAGGGGGGACGACTATGGCTACACCTTC.

The chain recombines TRBV5-6 with TRBJ2-7; the D is unclear. Germline CDR1 SGHDT, CDR2 YYEEEE. The CDR3 runs to 15 residues. V was shortened by 0 bases and J by 2 bases, with 12 bases between the two germline ends. CDR3 coding DNA: TGTGCCAGCAGCTTGGGGTCACTCGCAACCTACGAGCAGTACTTC. This sequence encodes CASSLGSLATYEQYF.

V and J are TRBV4-1 and TRBJ2-1; 7 nucleotides match TRBD2. The J segment lost 7 bases and the V segment lost 3 bases, leaving 12 bases of the junction unmatched. The CDR3 extends over 16 amino acids. Germline-derived CDR1 and CDR2 are MGHRA and YSYEKL. The DNA for the CDR3 is TGCGCCAGCAGCCATGACCCGGGACTAAGAGGGAATGAGCAGTTCTTC. This encodes CASSHDPGLRGNEQFF.

The V gene is TRBV10-3, the J gene TRBJ2-7; tentatively, D is TRBD1 (7 bases). V was shortened by 11 bases and J by 0 bases, with 11 bases between the two germline ends. The CDR3 runs to 12 residues. CDR1 and CDR2 from the germline V gene are ENHRY and SYGVKD. The CDR3 DNA is TGTGCCGGAGGGACAGACTCCTACGAGCAGTACTTC. This translates into CAGGTDSYEQYF.

This rearrangement joins TRBV19 to TRBJ2-2; 11 bases line up with TRBD2. With 5 bases clipped from V and 6 bases from J, the junction kept 5 bases outside the gene matches. The germline CDR1 and CDR2 sequences are LNHDA and SQIVND (reference sequence). This CDR3 is 15 amino acids long. This chain's CDR3 is CASSRLAGGAGELFF. The DNA of the CDR3 is TGTGCCAGTAGTCGTCTAGCGGGAGGAGCCGGGGAGCTGTTTTTT.

The J gene is TRBJ2-3, the V gene TRBV14, with D unresolved. The ends were cut back, 2 bases at V and 4 bases at J, with 7 bases in the middle. The CDR3 contains 13 residues. From germline, CDR1 is SGHDN and CDR2 FVKESK. As DNA, the CDR3 is TGTGCCAGCAGCCAAATTGTGTCAGATACGCAGTATTTT. Its translation is CASSQIVSDTQYF.

This clone has a single count. This chain links TRBV4-2 with TRBJ2-3, with 10 bases lining up with TRBD2. The CDR3 has 16 amino acids. Germline values: CDR1 LGHNA, CDR2 YNFKEQ. Unmatched junction bases numbered 4, after V lost 1 base and J lost 3 bases. The CDR3 spells CASSQAGLAETDTQYF. The CDR3 coding sequence is TGTGCCAGCAGCCAAGCCGGACTAGCGGAGACAGATACGCAGTATTTT.

A remark on this clone: Other DNA variants within this sample encode the same CDR3. The CDR3 DNA is TGCAGCGTTGAGGGCCGGTACAATGAGCAGTTCTTC. It encodes CSVEGRYNEQFF. The V gene is TRBV29-1, the J gene TRBJ2-1, with unresolved D. Trimming removed 3 bases from V and 4 bases from J, with 7 bases in between. The germline gives CDR1 SQVTM, CDR2 ANQGSEA. This CDR3 contains 12 residues.

The rearrangement joins TRBV6-1 to TRBJ2-7; 9 nucleotides match TRBD2. V trimming: 2 bases; J trimming: 7 bases; junction bases outside the gene matches: 15. In germline, CDR1 is MNHNS, CDR2 SASEGT. CDR3 size: 17 residues. CDR3: CASSEKKGGGRAREQYF. The CDR3 nucleotides read TGTGCCAGCAGTGAAAAAAAAGGGGGCGGGAGGGCCCGGGAGCAGTACTTC.

The chain joins TRBV2 to TRBJ2-2; 12 bases are shared with TRBD2. CDR3 length equals 13 residues. CDR1 SNHLY and CDR2 FYNNEI come from the germline V gene. With V trimmed by 10 bases and J by 5 bases, 2 bases remained unmatched. The DNA of the CDR3 is TGTGCCACCGGACTAGCGGGGACCGGGGAGCTGTTTTTT. Translated, it gives CATGLAGTGELFF.

The chain carries TRBV19 and TRBJ2-5, with no clear D. CDR3 size: 14 residues. Germline lookup yields CDR1 LNHDA and CDR2 SQIVND (reference sequence). V was pared by 5 bases and J by 0 bases, with 10 bases between. The CDR3 coding sequence is TGTGCCAGTAGTTCTCGCGAGTACCAAGAGACCCAGTACTTC. It encodes CASSSREYQETQYF.

The CDR3 DNA follows: TGTGCCAGTAGTATAGATGAACGGGAACTAAACGAGCAGTACTTC. Its protein is CASSIDERELNEQYF. This chain joins TRBV19 and TRBJ2-7, with D possibly TRBD2 on 5 matching bases. This CDR3 spans 15 amino acids. Germline V gene sequence: CDR1 LNHDA, CDR2 SQIVND (reference sequence). Trimming removed 0 bases from V and 5 bases from J, with 14 bases in between.

The chain combines TRBV21-1 with TRBJ2-1; the table's D call, TRBD1, has no DNA check behind it. TRBV21-1 counts as a pseudogene. This CDR3 is 15 amino acids long. The CDR3 nucleotides read TGTGCCAGCAGATCCCGGGACAGCTCCTACAATGAGCAGTTCTTC. This codes for CASRSRDSSYNEQFF.

This clone has only one observation. The chain combines TRBV5-5 with TRBJ2-3, with a tentative D call TRBD2 (6 bases). This CDR3 is 16 amino acids long. Germline CDR1 is SGHKS and CDR2 is YYEKEE (reference sequence). Trimming removed 0 bases at V and 0 bases at J, with 11 bases between. The chain's CDR3 is CASSLVLTRSTDTQYF. The CDR3 DNA reads as TGTGCCAGCAGCTTGGTACTGACTAGAAGCACAGATACGCAGTATTTT.

This clone was detected only once. This sequence joins TRBV28 and TRBJ2-7; TRBD2 is a possible D gene (5 bases). The germline V and J ends were trimmed by 6 bases and 0 bases, with 12 bases remaining between them. Per germline, CDR1 MDHEN and CDR2 SYDVKM. The length of the CDR3 is 14 residues. CDR3 loop: CASSPSGPSYEQYF. The CDR3 DNA follows: TGTGCCAGCAGCCCCAGCGGTCCCTCCTACGAGCAGTACTTC.

V gene TRBV28 combines with J gene TRBJ2-7; 9 nucleotides match TRBD1. Germline-derived CDR1 and CDR2 are MDHEN and SYDVKM. The CDR3 runs to 15 residues. The V and J ends lost 5 bases and 0 bases, in that order; junction bases with no gene match: 5. The CDR3 nucleotides are TGTGCCAGCAGTGACAGGGGGGACGTCTCCTACGAGCAGTACTTC. Its protein product is CASSDRGDVSYEQYF.

This chain connects TRBV6-7 to TRBJ2-4, with 7 bases identical to TRBD2. TRBV6-7 is noted as an ORF with a role that remains uncertain. Trimming cost V 0 bases and J 0 bases; bases outside gene matches: 11. The CDR3 loop spans 19 amino acids. The CDR3 DNA reads as TGTGCCAGCAGTTACTCGGGTTCGGCGGGAGTGCTAGCCAAAAACATTCAGTACTTC. Amino acid sequence: CASSYSGSAGVLAKNIQYF.

This rearrangement joins TRBV11-2 to TRBJ2-7; no clear D. This CDR3 is 11 amino acids long. V gave up 1 base and J gave up 6 bases, with 4 bases separating them. Germline CDR1 reads SGHAT; CDR2 reads FQNNGV. This CDR3 is CASSLGTEQYF. As DNA, the CDR3 is TGTGCCAGCAGCTTAGGGACCGAGCAGTACTTC.